This paragraph covers one TCR beta chain sequence. Its antigen is not identified. V gave up 0 bases and J gave up 6 bases; unmatched junction bases: 8. Germline V CDR1 and CDR2: KGHSH, LQKENI. The CDR3 spans 18 residues. TCRdb keeps only in-frame clones here, not all; method: immunoSEQ multiplex PCR. The sample shows 110,000 to 150,000 clones, 92% of them seen only once. The entry originates in a study of T cell responses to AZD1222 COVID-19 vaccine. Study in general: Researchers grouped second doses given at about 4 or about 12 weeks into one pool. Study-level findings and limits: Recipients of AZD1222 seropositive at baseline numbered only 6 or 7.

Sequencing used peripheral blood, obtained on day 0 of AZD1222 vaccination. The chain uses TRBV18 and TRBJ1-4, with 12 positions matching TRBD1. The clonotype was recovered from an adult in good health. The CDR3, as DNA: TGTGCCAGCTCACCACCGAGGGGACAGGGGGCAGTATATGAAAAACTGTTTTTT. This encodes CASSPPRGQGAVYEKLFF.